This passage covers 6 T cell receptor beta chains from one sample sequenced in a study of blood T cells in healthy people across ages. With a J-beta primer mix and a sample-barcoded 5' primer, a second PCR ran about 7 to 12 cycles. TCRdb used MiXCR to reprocess the 5' RACE reads, holding one entry per CDR3 protein. The table lists roughly 700,000 distinct CDR3 sequences, roughly 49% of them singletons. The sequenced material came from blood. These receptor sequences come from a woman between 55 and 75 years old in good health.

This clonotype was recorded only once. V and J are TRBV20-1 and TRBJ1-2; D might be TRBD1 (6 bases). The CDR3 is made up of 13 amino acids. The germline V gene encodes CDR1 DFQATT and CDR2 SNEGSKA (reference sequence). V was clipped by 8 bases and J by 4 bases, with 17 bases between them. CDR3 nucleotide sequence: TGCAGTAGCCCCGGACAGAGAATCTATGGCTACACCTTC. Residues: CSSPGQRIYGYTF.

The chain is built from TRBV20-1 and TRBJ2-1; TRBD2 aligns across 11 bases. Germline CDR1 and CDR2: DFQATT and SNEGSKA (reference sequence). The CDR3 is 15 amino acids. The ends lost 5 bases at V and 4 bases at J; junction bases unmatched: 7. CDR3 coding DNA: TGCAGTGCTCGTTCGTGGACTAGCGGGTACAATGAGCAGTTCTTC. Amino acids: CSARSWTSGYNEQFF.

The chain recombines TRBV3-1 with TRBJ1-6, with D perhaps TRBD1 (6 bases). This CDR3 contains 15 residues. The V gene's germline CDR1 is LGHDT and CDR2 YNNKEL (reference sequence). Trimming shortened V by 3 bases and J by 14 bases, and 20 bases separated the two germline ends. The CDR3 protein is CASSQGQGPISTLHF. Written as DNA, the CDR3 is TGTGCCAGCAGCCAGGGTCAGGGGCCTATTTCGACCCTCCACTTT.

For this clonotype: Sequence at one end of the junction differs from germline and may be a read error. This chain connects TRBV5-6 to TRBJ2-7; the match to TRBD2 covers 8 bases. Germline V CDR1 and CDR2: SGHDT, YYEEEE. The CDR3 consists of 14 residues. CDR3 sequence: CTSSYSGNSYEQYF. The CDR3 DNA reads as TGTACCAGCAGCTATAGCGGGAATTCCTACGAGCAGTACTTC.

The genes are TRBV29-1 and TRBJ2-1; 7 bases are a match to TRBD1. Germline V lookup: CDR1 SQVTM, CDR2 ANQGSEA. The CDR3 runs 14 residues. Trimming at V came to 5 bases and at J to 6 bases, leaving 10 bases not matched to a gene. CDR3: CSVPDRVETNEQFF. The CDR3 DNA reads TGCAGCGTTCCAGACAGGGTCGAGACCAATGAGCAGTTCTTC.

The V and J genes are TRBV24-1 and TRBJ1-2, with a weak D call TRBD1 (5 bases). V was pared by 4 bases and J by 7 bases, with 15 bases between. This CDR3 comprises 14 residues. Germline-derived CDR1 and CDR2 are KGHDR and SFDVKD. The CDR3 coding sequence is TGTGCCACCAGTGAGGGGGACTTTGATTCTGGCTACACCTTC. This codes for CATSEGDFDSGYTF.